This passage covers 11 T cell receptor beta chains from one sample sequenced in a study of blood T cell repertoires in COVID-19. Clones were read by immunoSEQ multiplex PCR, and TCRdb kept only the in-frame ones, dropping some. The sample carries just under 85,000 clones, nearly 85% recorded once. The source material was peripheral blood. The receptors were gathered from an elderly woman with acute or convalescent COVID-19.

CDR3 protein: CASSILAASYEQYF. CDR3 nucleotides: TGTGCCAGCAGCATACTAGCGGCCTCCTACGAGCAGTACTTC. V gene TRBV6-5 combines with J gene TRBJ2-7; TRBD2 aligns across 8 bases. Germline-derived CDR1 and CDR2 are MNHEY and SVGAGI. The CDR3 is 14 amino acids. V was pared by 6 bases and J by 0 bases, with 4 bases of the junction left unmatched.

The chain couples TRBV5-1 to TRBJ2-7; D possibly corresponds to TRBD2 (5 bases). The CDR3 has 13 amino acids. Germline V gives CDR1 SGHRS, CDR2 YFSETQ. V lost 4 bases and J 5 bases, leaving 13 bases between the germline ends. CDR3: CASSVVERNEQYF. The CDR3 bases are TGCGCCAGCAGCGTGGTAGAGCGGAACGAGCAGTACTTC.

This chain links TRBV5-6 with TRBJ2-7; weak D call: TRBD2 (5 bases). This CDR3 region has 13 residues. V lost 1 base and J lost 3, with 8 bases in between. Germline V lookup: CDR1 SGHDT, CDR2 YYEEEE. The CDR3 is CASSLTRGYEQYF. The CDR3 nucleotides are TGTGCCAGCAGCTTGACACGGGGCTACGAGCAGTACTTC.

The CDR3 bases are TGTGCCAGCAGGTCCGGGACAGCAAGGGATTCACCCCTCCACTTT. It encodes CASRSGTARDSPLHF. V gene TRBV28 combines with J gene TRBJ1-6, with 7 bases aligning to TRBD1. J was trimmed by 8 bases and V by 6 bases; bases with no gene match: 10. The CDR3 is 15 residues long. Germline V gene sequence: CDR1 MDHEN, CDR2 SYDVKM. Together with reference TRBV28 and TRBJ1-6, the CDR3 gives the full variable domain: DVKVTQSSRYLVKRTGEKVFLECVQDMDHENMFWYRQDPGLGLRLIYFSYDVKMKEKGDIPEGYSVSREKKERFSLILESASTNQTSMYLCASRSGTARDSPLHFGNGTRLTVT.

CDR3 in amino acids: CASRRGQGATDTQYF. CDR3 nucleotide sequence: TGTGCCAGCAGGCGGGGACAGGGGGCCACAGATACGCAGTATTTT. The rearrangement joins TRBV6-5 to TRBJ2-3; 12 bases are a match to TRBD1. After removal of 6 bases from V and 2 bases from J, the junction contained 3 bases not matched to a gene. The CDR3 runs to 15 residues. CDR1 MNHEY and CDR2 SVGAGI come from the germline V gene.

V is TRBV27 and J is TRBJ2-1; 9 bases align to TRBD2. Per the germline V gene, CDR1 is MNHEY and CDR2 is SMNVEV (reference sequence). The CDR3 runs to 20 residues. V gave up 5 bases and J gave up 4 bases; unmatched junction bases: 21. The CDR3 DNA reads as TGTGCCAGCAGTGCCCCCCCCCGGCGCGGGAGGGCCGGATCTTACAATGAGCAGTTCTTC. It encodes CASSAPPRRGRAGSYNEQFF.

V is TRBV2 and J is TRBJ1-5; TRBD1 might be the D (5 bases). There are 14 residues in the CDR3. The germline gives CDR1 SNHLY, CDR2 FYNNEI. Trimming removed 6 bases at V and 3 bases at J, with 12 bases between. CDR3 DNA sequence: TGTGCCAGCAGGGGGGGACGGAACAATCAGCCCCAGCATTTT. Protein sequence: CASRGGRNNQPQHF.

The CDR3 sequence: CATKLAEGTYEQYF. The DNA for the CDR3 is TGTGCCACCAAACTAGCGGAAGGAACCTACGAGCAGTACTTC. The gene calls are TRBV27 and TRBJ2-7; 8 bases are a match to TRBD2. The V segment lost 10 bases and the J segment 2 bases; nucleotides outside the gene matches: 10. Germline V gene data show CDR1 as MNHEY and CDR2 as SMNVEV (reference sequence). The CDR3 runs to 14 residues.

The CDR3 nucleotides read TGTGCCAGCTCACCGAACTCGAACACAGATACGCAGTATTTT. Residues: CASSPNSNTDTQYF. The chain employs TRBV18 and TRBJ2-3; D unresolved. The V and J ends lost 3 bases and 2 bases respectively, with 9 bases between them. CDR3 length equals 14 residues. Germline loops: CDR1 KGHSH, CDR2 LQKENI.

This chain connects TRBV7-9 to TRBJ2-1, with 12 bases lining up with TRBD2. Unmatched junction bases numbered 9, after V lost 5 bases and J lost 7 bases. In germline, CDR1 is SEHNR, CDR2 FQNEAQ (reference sequence). The CDR3 is 16 residues long. The CDR3 region has the DNA TGTGCCAGCAGCCCCCTCAGGACTAGCGGGATTAATGAGCAGTTCTTC. This translates into CASSPLRTSGINEQFF.

Only one count was recorded for this clone. Other DNA sequences in the same sample also yield this CDR3. The chain links TRBV5-1 to TRBJ2-7; possibly TRBD2 for D (5 bases). The germline V and J ends were trimmed by 0 bases and 0 bases, with 7 bases remaining between them. This CDR3 region has 14 residues. Germline CDR1 and CDR2: SGHRS and YFSETQ. The CDR3 region is CASSLAGDSYEQYF. The CDR3 bases are TGCGCCAGCAGCTTGGCCGGGGACTCCTACGAGCAGTACTTC. Based on the CDR3 plus reference TRBV5-1 and TRBJ2-7, the full variable domain is KAGVTQTPRYLIKTRGQQVTLSCSPISGHRSVSWYQQTPGQGLQFLFEYFSETQRNKGNFPGRFSGRQFSNSRSEMNVSTLELGDSALYLCASSLAGDSYEQYFGPGTRLTVT.